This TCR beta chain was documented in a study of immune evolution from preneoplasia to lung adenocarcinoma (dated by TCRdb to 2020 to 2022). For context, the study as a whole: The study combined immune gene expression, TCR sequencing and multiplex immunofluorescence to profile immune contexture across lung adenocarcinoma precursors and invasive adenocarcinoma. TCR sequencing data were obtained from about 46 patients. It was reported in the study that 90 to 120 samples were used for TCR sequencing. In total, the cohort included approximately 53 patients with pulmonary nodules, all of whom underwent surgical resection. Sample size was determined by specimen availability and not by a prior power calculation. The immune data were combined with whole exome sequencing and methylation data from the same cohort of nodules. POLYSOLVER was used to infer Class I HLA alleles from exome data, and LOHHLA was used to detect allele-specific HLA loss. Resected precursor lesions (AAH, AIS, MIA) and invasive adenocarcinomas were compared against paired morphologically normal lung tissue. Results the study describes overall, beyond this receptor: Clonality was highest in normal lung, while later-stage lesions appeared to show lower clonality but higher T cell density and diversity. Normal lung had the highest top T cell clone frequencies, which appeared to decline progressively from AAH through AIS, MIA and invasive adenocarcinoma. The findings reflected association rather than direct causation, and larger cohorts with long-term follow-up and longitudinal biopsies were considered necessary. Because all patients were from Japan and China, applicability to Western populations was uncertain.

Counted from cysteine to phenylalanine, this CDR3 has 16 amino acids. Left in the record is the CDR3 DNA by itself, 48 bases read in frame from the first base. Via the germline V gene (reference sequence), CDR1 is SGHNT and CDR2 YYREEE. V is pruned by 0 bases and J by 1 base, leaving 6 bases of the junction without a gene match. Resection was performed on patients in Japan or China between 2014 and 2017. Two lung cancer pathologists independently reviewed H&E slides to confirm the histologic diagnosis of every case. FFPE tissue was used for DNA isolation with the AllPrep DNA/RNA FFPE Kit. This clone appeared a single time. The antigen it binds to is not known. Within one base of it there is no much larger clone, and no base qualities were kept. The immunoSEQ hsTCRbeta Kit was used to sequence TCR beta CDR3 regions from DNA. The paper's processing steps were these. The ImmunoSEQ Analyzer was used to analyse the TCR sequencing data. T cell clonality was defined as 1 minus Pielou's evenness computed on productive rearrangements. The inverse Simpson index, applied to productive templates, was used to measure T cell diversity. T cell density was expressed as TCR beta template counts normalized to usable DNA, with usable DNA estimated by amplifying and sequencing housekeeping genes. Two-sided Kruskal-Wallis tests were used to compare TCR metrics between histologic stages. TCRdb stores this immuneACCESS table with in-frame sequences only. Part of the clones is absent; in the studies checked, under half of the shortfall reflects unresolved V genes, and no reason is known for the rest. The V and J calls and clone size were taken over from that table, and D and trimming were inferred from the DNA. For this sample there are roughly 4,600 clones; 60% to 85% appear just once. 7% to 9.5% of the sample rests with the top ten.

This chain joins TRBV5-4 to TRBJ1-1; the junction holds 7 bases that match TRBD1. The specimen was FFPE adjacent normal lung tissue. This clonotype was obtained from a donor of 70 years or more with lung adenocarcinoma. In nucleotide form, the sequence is TGTGCCAGCAGCTTGGAGGGAGACAGGGCGAACACTGAAGCTTTCTTT. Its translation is CASSLEGDRANTEAFF.